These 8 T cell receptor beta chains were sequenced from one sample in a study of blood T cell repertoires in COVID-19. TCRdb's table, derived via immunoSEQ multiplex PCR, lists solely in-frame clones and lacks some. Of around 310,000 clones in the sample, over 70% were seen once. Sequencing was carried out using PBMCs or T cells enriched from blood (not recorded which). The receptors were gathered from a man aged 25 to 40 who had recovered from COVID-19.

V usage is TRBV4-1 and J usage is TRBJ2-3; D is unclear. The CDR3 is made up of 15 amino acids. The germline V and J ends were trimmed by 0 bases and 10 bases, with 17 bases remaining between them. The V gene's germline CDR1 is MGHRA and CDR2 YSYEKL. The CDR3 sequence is CASSQELIGLGPQYF. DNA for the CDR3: TGCGCCAGCAGCCAAGAGCTGATAGGTTTGGGCCCGCAGTATTTT.

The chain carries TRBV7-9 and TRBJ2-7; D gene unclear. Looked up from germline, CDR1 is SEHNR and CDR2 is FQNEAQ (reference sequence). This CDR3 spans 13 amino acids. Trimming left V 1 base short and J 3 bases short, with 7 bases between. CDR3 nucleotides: TGTGCCAGCAGCTTAGGCGGAGTCTACGAGCAGTACTTC. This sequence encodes CASSLGGVYEQYF.

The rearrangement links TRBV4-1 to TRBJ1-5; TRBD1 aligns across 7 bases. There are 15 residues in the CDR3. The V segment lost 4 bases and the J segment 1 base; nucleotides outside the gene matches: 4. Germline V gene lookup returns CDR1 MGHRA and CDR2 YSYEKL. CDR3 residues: CASSLRQGSNQPQHF. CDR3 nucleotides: TGCGCCAGCAGCCTACGACAGGGAAGCAATCAGCCCCAGCATTTT.

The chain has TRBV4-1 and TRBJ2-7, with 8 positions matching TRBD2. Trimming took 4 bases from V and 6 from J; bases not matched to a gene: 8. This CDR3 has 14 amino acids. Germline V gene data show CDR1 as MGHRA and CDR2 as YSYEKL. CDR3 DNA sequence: TGCGCCAGCAGCCCCGGGACTAGTCGCGCCGAGCAGTACTTC. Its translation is CASSPGTSRAEQYF.

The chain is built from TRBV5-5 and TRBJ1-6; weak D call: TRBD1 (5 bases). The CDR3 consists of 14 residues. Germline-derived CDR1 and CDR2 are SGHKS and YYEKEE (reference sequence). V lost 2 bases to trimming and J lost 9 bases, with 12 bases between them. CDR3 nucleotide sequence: TGTGCCAGCAGCTTCGGACATCCTTCTTCACCCCTCCACTTT. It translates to CASSFGHPSSPLHF.

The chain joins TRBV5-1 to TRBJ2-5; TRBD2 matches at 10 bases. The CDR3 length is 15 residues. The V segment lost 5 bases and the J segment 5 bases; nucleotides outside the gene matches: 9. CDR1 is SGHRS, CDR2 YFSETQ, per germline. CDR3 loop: CASRLVAGGLETQYF. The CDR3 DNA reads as TGCGCCAGCAGGCTCGTAGCGGGGGGCTTGGAGACCCAGTACTTC.

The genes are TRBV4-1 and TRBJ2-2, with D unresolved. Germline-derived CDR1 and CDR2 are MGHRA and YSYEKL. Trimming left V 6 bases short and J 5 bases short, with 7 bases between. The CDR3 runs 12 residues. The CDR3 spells CASSERTGELFF. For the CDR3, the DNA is TGCGCCAGCAGTGAGAGGACCGGGGAGCTGTTTTTT.

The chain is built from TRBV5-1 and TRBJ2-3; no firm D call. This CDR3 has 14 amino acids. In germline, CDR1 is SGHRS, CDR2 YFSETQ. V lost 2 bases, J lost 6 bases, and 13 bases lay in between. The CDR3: CASSFLASQDTQYF. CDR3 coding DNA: TGCGCCAGCAGCTTTCTTGCTAGTCAGGATACGCAGTATTTT.